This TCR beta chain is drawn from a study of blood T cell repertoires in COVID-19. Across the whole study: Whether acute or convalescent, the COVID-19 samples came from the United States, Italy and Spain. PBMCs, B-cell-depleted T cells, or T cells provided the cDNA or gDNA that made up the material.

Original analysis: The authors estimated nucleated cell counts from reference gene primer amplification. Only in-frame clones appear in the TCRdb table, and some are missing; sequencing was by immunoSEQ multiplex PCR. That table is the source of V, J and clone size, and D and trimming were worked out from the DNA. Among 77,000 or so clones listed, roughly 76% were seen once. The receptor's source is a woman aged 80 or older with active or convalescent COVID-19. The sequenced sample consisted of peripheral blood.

The CDR3 DNA sequence: TGTGCCAGCAGTGCGGGACAGGGGTGGAATTCACCCCTCCACTTT. It translates to CASSAGQGWNSPLHF. The chain couples TRBV27 to TRBJ1-6; 10 bases line up with TRBD1. CDR3 size: 15 residues. Trimming cost V 5 bases and J 7 bases; bases outside gene matches: 5. Germline V gene sequence: CDR1 MNHEY, CDR2 SMNVEV (reference sequence).